This T cell receptor (beta chain) was captured by sequencing in a study of CD8+ T cells in alopecia areata. Whole-study results and caveats: Patients shared TCRs less clearly than mice did, possibly for HLA-related reasons. When scalp samples are sequenced, resident alphabeta T cells of normal skin are also captured. Researchers report lesional scalp, most notably alopecia totalis/universalis, outstripped normal scalp in clonality.

In germline, CDR1 is SQVTM, CDR2 ANQGSEA. V lost 5 bases to trimming and J lost 2 bases; unmatched junction nucleotides: 9. This CDR3 contains 14 residues. Extracted from the samples, RNA was reverse transcribed into cDNA to serve as the sequencing template. Profiling relied on immunoSEQ multiplex PCR, and the TCRdb table lists in-frame clones only, not all of them. The sample has 60,000 to 65,000 clones, about 40% seen once. This clone was detected only a few times. Its antigen is undetermined. The source is a human donor with alopecia areata. The rearrangement uses TRBV29-1 and TRBJ2-7, with 7 bases that match TRBD2. Sequencing was carried out using NKG2D-low CD8+ T cells sorted from blood. The CDR3 protein is CSVWGGYETYEQYF. Written as DNA, the CDR3 is TGCAGCGTTTGGGGAGGGTATGAGACCTACGAGCAGTACTTC.